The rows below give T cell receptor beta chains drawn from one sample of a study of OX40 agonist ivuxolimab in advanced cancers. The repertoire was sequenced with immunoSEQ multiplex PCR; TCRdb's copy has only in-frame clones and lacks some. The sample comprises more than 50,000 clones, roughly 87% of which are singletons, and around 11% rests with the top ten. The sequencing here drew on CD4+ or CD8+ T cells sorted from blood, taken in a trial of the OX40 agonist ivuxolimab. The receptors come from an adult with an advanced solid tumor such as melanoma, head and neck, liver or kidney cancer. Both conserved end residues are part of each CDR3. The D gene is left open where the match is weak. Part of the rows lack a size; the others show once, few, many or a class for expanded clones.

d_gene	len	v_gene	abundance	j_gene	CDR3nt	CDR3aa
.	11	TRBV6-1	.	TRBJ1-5	TGTGCCACCGGGGGAACTCAGCCCCAGCATTTT	CATGGTQPQHF
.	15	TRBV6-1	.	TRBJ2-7	TGTGCCAGCAGTGAAAGGGGTGGTGGCAGCTACGAGCAGTACTTC	CASSERGGGSYEQYF
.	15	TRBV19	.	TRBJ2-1	TGTGCCAGTAGTATTTTCGGGATCTCCTACAATGAGCAGTTCTTC	CASSIFGISYNEQFF
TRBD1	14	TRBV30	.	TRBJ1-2	TGTGCCTGGAGTCATAGGACAGGGAACTATGGCTACACCTTC	CAWSHRTGNYGYTF
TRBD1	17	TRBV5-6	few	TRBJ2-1	TGTGCCAGCAGCTTGGGGGGACAGTTCCTTTCCTATAATGAGCAGTTCTTC	CASSLGGQFLSYNEQFF
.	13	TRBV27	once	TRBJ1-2	TGTGCCAGCAGTTTATTGGGGCTTGATGGCTACACCTTC	CASSLLGLDGYTF
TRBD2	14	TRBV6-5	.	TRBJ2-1	TGTGCCAGCAGTTATGGGACTACCTACAATGAGCAGTTCTTC	CASSYGTTYNEQFF
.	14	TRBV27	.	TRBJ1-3	TGTGCCAGCAGTTTAGCAGGGTCTGGAAACACCATATATTTT	CASSLAGSGNTIYF
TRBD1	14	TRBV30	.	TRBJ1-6	TGTGCCTGGAGTAGGGACAGCTCTAATTCACCCCTCCACTTT	CAWSRDSSNSPLHF
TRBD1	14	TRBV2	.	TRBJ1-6	TGTGCCAGCAGTTTGGGACAGGGTTATTCACCCCTCCACTTT	CASSLGQGYSPLHF
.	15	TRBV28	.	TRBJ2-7	TGTGCCAGCAGTCCCGGGCGGAGGGGACCATTTGAGCAGTACTTC	CASSPGRRGPFEQYF
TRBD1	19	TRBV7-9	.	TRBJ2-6	TGTGCCAGCAGCACCTCCCGAATTGAGCAGGGGGCCGGGGCCAACGTCCTGACTTTC	CASSTSRIEQGAGANVLTF
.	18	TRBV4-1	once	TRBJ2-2	TGCGCCAGCAGCCAAGAGGGGGTAACAGGATCGGTCACCGGGGAGCTGTTTTTT	CASSQEGVTGSVTGELFF
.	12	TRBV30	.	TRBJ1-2	TGTGCCTGGTCTGGTACAGGCTATGGCTACACCTTC	CAWSGTGYGYTF
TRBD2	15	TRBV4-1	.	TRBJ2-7	TGCGCCAGCAGCCAAGAACTAGCGGGCTCCTACGAGCAGTACTTC	CASSQELAGSYEQYF
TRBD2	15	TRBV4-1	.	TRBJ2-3	TGCGCCAGCAGCCAGCTAGCGGGGACCGGGGATACGCAGTATTTT	CASSQLAGTGDTQYF
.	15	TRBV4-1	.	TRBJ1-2	TGCGCCAGCAGCCAAGGGGCAGCAACTAACTATGGCTACACCTTC	CASSQGAATNYGYTF
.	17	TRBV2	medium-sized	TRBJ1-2	TGTGCCAGCAAGGGGAGGGCCGCTGGGGCAGGGCCGCATGGCTACACCTTC	CASKGRAAGAGPHGYTF
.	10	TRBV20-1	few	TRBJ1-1	TGCAGTGCCAGACAGATAGAAGCTTTCTTT	CSARQIEAFF
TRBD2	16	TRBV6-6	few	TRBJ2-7	TGTGCCAGCAGTTACATAGCGGGGGGGCCTCTCTACGAGCAGTACTTC	CASSYIAGGPLYEQYF
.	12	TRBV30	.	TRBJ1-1	TGTGCCTGGAGTATCGGAAACACTGAAGCTTTCTTT	CAWSIGNTEAFF
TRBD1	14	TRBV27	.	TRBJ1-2	TGTGCCAGCAGTTCGACAGGGGGCTGGGATGGCTACACCTTC	CASSSTGGWDGYTF
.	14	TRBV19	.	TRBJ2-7	TGTGCCAGTAGTACCAGGGAGGTTTCCTACGAGCAGTACTTC	CASSTREVSYEQYF
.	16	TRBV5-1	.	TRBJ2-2	TGCGCCAGCAGCTTGGGGGGGATCCCGAACACCGGGGAGCTGTTTTTT	CASSLGGIPNTGELFF
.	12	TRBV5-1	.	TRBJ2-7	TGCGCCAGCAGCTTGGATGACTACGAGCAGTACTTC	CASSLDDYEQYF
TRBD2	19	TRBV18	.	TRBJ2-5	TGTGCCAGCTCACCCCAACCTAGCGGGGGGCCGACAGGTGTGGAGACCCAGTACTTC	CASSPQPSGGPTGVETQYF
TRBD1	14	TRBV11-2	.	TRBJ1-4	TGTGCCAGCAGCTTAGAGACAGGGGGTGAAAAACTGTTTTTT	CASSLETGGEKLFF
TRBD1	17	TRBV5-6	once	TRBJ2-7	TGTGCCAGCAGCCCGGAGCGGTCGGACAGGGCACCCTACGAGCAGTACTTC	CASSPERSDRAPYEQYF
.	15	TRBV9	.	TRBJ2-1	TGTGCCAGCAGCGTCGGGGGTCCCTCCTACAATGAGCAGTTCTTC	CASSVGGPSYNEQFF
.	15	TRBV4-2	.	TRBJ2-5	TGTGCCAGCAGCCAACAAGCCCCCAAGGACAGATACCCAAACTTC	CASSQQAPKDRYPNF
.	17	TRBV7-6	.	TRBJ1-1	TGTGCCAGCAGCTTAGAGGTGGGGGGGGTGGTAGCCCCTGAAGCTTTCTTT	CASSLEVGGVVAPEAFF
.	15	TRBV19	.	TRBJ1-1	TGTGCCAGTAGTATAGTAGGACGGTTGAACACTGAAGCTTTCTTT	CASSIVGRLNTEAFF
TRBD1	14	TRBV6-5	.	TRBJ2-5	TGTGCCAGCAGTTCCATGGGACAGCAAGAGACCCAGTACTTC	CASSSMGQQETQYF
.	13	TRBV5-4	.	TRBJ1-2	TGTGCCAGCAGCTTGTCGGCAGCTTATGGCTACACCTTC	CASSLSAAYGYTF
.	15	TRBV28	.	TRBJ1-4	TGTGCCAGCAGTAGGACGGGATCCTTGGCTGAAAAACTGTTTTTT	CASSRTGSLAEKLFF
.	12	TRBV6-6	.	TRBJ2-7	TGTGCCAGCAGTTACTCTCCGTACGAGCAGTACTTC	CASSYSPYEQYF
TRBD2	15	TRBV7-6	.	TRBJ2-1	TGTGCCAGCAGCTTAAATGACGGCGGGAGCAATGAGCAGTTCTTC	CASSLNDGGSNEQFF
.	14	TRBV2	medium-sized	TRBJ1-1	TGTGCCAGCAGTGAAATGGAGGGTTACACTGAAGCTTTCTTT	CASSEMEGYTEAFF
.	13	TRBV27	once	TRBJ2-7	TGTGCCAGCAGTTTAACGTCAGACTACGAGCAGTACTTC	CASSLTSDYEQYF
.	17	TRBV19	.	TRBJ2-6	TGTGCCAGTAGGAATGTCTATACTGACTCTGGGGCCAACGTCCTGACTTTC	CASRNVYTDSGANVLTF
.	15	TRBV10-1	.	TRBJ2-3	TGCGCCAGCAGTGACCATTCGACTAGCACAGATACGCAGTATTTT	CASSDHSTSTDTQYF
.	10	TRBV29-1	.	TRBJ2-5	TGCAGCGCGATAAGAGAGACCCAGTACTTC	CSAIRETQYF
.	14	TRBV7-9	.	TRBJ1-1	TGTGCCAGCAGCACTGGTGGCGTGAACACTGAAGCTTTCTTT	CASSTGGVNTEAFF
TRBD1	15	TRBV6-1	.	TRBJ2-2	TGTGCCAGCAGAAGCTCGACAGGGGACACCGGGGAGCTGTTTTTT	CASRSSTGDTGELFF
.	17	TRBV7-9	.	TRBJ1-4	TGTGCCAGCAGCTTAGCGCTGATGGGGTCAACTAATGAAAAACTGTTTTTT	CASSLALMGSTNEKLFF
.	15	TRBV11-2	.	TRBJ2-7	TGTGCCAGCAGCTCTCCCCAAGGCGATTCCTACGAGCAGTACTTC	CASSSPQGDSYEQYF
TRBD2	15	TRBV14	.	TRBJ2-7	TGTGCCAGCAGCCTGGGACTAGCGGGAGGTCGCGAGCAGTACTTC	CASSLGLAGGREQYF
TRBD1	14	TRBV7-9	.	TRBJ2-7	TGTGCCAGCAGTACTCCGGGACAGTCCTACGAGCAGTACTTC	CASSTPGQSYEQYF
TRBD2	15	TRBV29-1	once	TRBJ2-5	TGCAGCGTCCGAGGGACTAGCGGGGGGTGGGAGACCCAGTACTTC	CSVRGTSGGWETQYF
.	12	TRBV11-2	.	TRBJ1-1	TGTGCCAGCAGCCCGGAGGGATTTGAAGCTTTCTTT	CASSPEGFEAFF
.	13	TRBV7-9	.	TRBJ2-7	TGTGCCAGCAGCGAGACAGCATCCTACGAGCAGTACTTC	CASSETASYEQYF
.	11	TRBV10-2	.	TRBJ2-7	TGCGCCAGCAGTGAGGGGTACGAGCAGTACTTC	CASSEGYEQYF
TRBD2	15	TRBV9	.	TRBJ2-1	TGTGCCAGCAGCGTTAGCGGGAGGGCCTTCAATGAGCAGTTCTTC	CASSVSGRAFNEQFF